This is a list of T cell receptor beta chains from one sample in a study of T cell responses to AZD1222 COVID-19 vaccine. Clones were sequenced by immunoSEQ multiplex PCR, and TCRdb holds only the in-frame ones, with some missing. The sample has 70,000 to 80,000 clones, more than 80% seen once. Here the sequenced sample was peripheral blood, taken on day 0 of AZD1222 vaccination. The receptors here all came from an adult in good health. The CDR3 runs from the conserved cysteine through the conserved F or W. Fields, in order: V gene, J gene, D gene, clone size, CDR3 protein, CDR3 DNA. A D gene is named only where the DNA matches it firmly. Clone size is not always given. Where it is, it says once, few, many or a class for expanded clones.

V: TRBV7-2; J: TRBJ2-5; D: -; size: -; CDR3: CASIPTRGEETQYF; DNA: TGTGCCAGCATCCCGACTAGGGGGGAAGAGACCCAGTACTTC
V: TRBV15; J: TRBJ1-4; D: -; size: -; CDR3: CATSPPILTTNEKLFF; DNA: TGTGCCACCAGCCCACCGATTTTAACAACTAATGAAAAACTGTTTTTT
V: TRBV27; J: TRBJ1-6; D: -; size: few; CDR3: CASSHRDYSPLHF; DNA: TGTGCCAGCAGTCATAGGGATTATTCACCCCTCCACTTT
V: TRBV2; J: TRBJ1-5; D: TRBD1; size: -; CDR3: CARGGTGPEQPQHF; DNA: TGTGCCAGGGGGGGGACAGGGCCCGAACAGCCCCAGCATTTT
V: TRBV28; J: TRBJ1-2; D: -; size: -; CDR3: CASSFRADSNYGYTF; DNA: TGTGCCAGCAGTTTTAGGGCGGACTCTAACTATGGCTACACCTTC
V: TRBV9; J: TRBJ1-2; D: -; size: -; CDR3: CASSAFGGYTF; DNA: TGTGCCAGCAGCGCGTTCGGAGGCTACACCTTC
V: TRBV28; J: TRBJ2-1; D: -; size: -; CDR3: CASSLRGQGSYNEQFF; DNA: TGTGCCAGCAGCTTACGGGGTCAGGGATCCTACAATGAGCAGTTCTTC
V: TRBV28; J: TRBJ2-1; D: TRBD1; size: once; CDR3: CASSLGGQGYNEQFF; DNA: TGTGCCAGCAGTTTAGGGGGACAGGGCTACAATGAGCAGTTCTTC
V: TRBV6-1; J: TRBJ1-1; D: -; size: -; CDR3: CASSEEEGFTEAFF; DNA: TGTGCCAGCAGTGAAGAGGAGGGTTTCACTGAAGCTTTCTTT
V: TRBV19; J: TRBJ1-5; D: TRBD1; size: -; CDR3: CASSIRTGGDQPQHF; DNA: TGTGCCAGTAGTATCCGGACAGGGGGTGACCAGCCCCAGCATTTT
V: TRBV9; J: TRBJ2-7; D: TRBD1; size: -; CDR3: CASSPDPTGQATYEQYF; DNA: TGTGCCAGCAGCCCCGACCCTACGGGACAGGCAACCTACGAGCAGTACTTC
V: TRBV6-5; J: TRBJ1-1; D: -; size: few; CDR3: CASSPVGFTNTEAFF; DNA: TGTGCCAGCAGCCCCGTCGGTTTTACCAACACTGAAGCTTTCTTT
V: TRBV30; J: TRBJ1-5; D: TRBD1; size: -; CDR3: CAWSARQGEYQPQHF; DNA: TGTGCCTGGAGTGCTCGACAGGGCGAGTATCAGCCCCAGCATTTT
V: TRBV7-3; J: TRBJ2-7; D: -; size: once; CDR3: CASSPSRQGEQYF; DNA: TGTGCCAGCAGCCCCTCAAGACAAGGCGAGCAGTACTTC
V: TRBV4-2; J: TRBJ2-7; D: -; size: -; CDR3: CASSQLLARSSYEQYF; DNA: TGTGCCAGCAGCCAGCTTCTAGCTAGGAGCTCCTACGAGCAGTACTTC
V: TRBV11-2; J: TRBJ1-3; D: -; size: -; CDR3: CASSRGGSSGNTIYF; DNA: TGTGCCAGCAGCAGAGGCGGCAGCTCTGGAAACACCATATATTTT
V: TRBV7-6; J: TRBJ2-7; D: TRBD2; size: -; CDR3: CASSLKSGGSVIGEQYF; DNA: TGTGCCAGCAGCTTAAAAAGCGGGGGGTCGGTTATCGGCGAGCAGTACTTC
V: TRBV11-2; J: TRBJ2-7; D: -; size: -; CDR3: CASSWGGDYEQYF; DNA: TGTGCCAGCAGCTGGGGCGGGGACTACGAGCAGTACTTC
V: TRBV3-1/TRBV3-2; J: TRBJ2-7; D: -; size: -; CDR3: CASSQERSGSHEQYF; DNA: TGTGCCAGCAGCCAAGAACGGTCGGGGAGCCACGAGCAGTACTTC
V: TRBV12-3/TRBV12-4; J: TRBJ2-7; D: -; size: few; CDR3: CASSFPGREQYF; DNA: TGTGCCAGCAGTTTCCCAGGGAGGGAGCAGTACTTC
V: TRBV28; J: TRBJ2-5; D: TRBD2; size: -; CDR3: CASSGSRLAEETQYF; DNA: TGTGCCAGCAGTGGGAGCCGACTAGCGGAAGAGACCCAGTACTTC
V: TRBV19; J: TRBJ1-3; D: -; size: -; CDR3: CASSGPSTSSGNTIYF; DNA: TGTGCCAGTAGTGGACCGAGCACCTCTTCGGGAAACACCATATATTTT
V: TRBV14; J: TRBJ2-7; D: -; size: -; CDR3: CASSQDQATYEQYF; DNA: TGTGCCAGCAGCCAAGATCAAGCAACCTACGAGCAGTACTTC
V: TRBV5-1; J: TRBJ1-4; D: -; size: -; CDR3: CASSLAGASEKLFF; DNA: TGCGCCAGCAGCTTGGCGGGGGCATCTGAAAAACTGTTTTTT
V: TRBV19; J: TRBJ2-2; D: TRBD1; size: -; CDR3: CASSIGNRDRTTGELFF; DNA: TGTGCCAGTAGTATCGGAAACCGGGACAGGACAACCGGGGAGCTGTTTTTT
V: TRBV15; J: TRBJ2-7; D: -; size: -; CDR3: CATSRDSGIYEQYF; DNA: TGTGCCACCAGCAGAGACTCAGGAATCTACGAGCAGTACTTC
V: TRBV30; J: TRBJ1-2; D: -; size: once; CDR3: CAWSARLGTSNYGYTF; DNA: TGTGCCTGGAGTGCCCGCCTGGGGACTTCGAACTATGGCTACACCTTC
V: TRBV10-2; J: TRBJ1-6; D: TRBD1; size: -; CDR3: CASSESHRGRSPLHF; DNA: TGCGCCAGCAGTGAGTCGCACAGGGGGCGATCACCCCTCCACTTT
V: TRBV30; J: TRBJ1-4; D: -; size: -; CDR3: CAWSPDGYEKLFF; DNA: TGTGCCTGGAGCCCCGACGGGTATGAAAAACTGTTTTTT
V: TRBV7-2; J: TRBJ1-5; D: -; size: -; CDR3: CASSFSQGQPQHF; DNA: TGTGCCAGCAGCTTTAGTCAGGGCCAGCCCCAGCATTTT
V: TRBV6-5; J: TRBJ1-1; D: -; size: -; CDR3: CASRRPGAEAFF; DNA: TGTGCCAGCAGGCGTCCGGGGGCTGAAGCTTTCTTT
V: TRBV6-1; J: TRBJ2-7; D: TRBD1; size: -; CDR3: CASSDRQGGSYEQYF; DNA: TGTGCCAGCAGTGACAGACAGGGCGGCTCCTACGAGCAGTACTTC
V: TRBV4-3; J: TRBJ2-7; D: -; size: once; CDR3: CASSLLAGDTNEQYF; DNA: TGCGCCAGCAGCCTCTTGGCCGGGGACACAAACGAGCAGTACTTC
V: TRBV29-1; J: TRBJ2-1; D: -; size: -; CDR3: CSVSRRQAGDEQFF; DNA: TGCAGCGTTTCCCGACGACAGGCCGGCGATGAGCAGTTCTTC
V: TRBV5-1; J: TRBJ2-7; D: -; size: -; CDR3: CASSLSGIGGLRHEQYF; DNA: TGCGCCAGCAGCTTGTCAGGTATAGGTGGACTTCGCCACGAGCAGTACTTC
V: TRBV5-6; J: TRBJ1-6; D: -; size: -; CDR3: CASSLITAKGDSPLHF; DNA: TGTGCCAGCAGCTTGATTACAGCAAAAGGGGATTCACCCCTCCACTTT
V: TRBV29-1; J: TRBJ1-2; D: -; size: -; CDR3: CSVDEQRGGYTF; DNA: TGCAGCGTTGACGAACAGCGTGGGGGCTACACCTTC
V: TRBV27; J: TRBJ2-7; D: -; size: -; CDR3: CASSLSKLRSEQYF; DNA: TGTGCCAGCAGTTTATCCAAACTGCGGAGCGAGCAGTACTTC
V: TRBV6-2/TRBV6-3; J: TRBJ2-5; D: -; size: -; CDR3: CASSYPTKAASTKTQYF; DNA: TGTGCCAGCAGTTATCCCACTAAAGCGGCCTCCACGAAGACCCAGTACTTC
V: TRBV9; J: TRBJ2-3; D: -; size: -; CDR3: CASSVGGTDAQYF; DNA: TGTGCCAGCAGCGTAGGGGGGACCGATGCGCAGTATTTT
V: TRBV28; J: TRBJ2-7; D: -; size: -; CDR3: CASSPRGGSSYEQYF; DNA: TGTGCCAGCAGTCCCAGGGGAGGGAGCTCCTACGAGCAGTACTTC
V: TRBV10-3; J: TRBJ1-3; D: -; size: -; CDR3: CAISDLYEPSGNTIYF; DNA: TGTGCCATCAGTGACCTTTATGAGCCCTCTGGAAACACCATATATTTT
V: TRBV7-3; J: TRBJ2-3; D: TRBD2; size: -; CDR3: CASSLNPGTSVDTQYF; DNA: TGTGCCAGCAGCCTCAATCCCGGGACTAGCGTTGATACGCAGTATTTT